This TCR beta chain was observed in a study of control samples from healthy donors and cancer patients. This table comes from immunoSEQ multiplex PCR, and its TCRdb copy is limited to in-frame clones, with some not included. In the table there are roughly 52,000 clones, 90% to 95% of which are singletons. The CDR3 runs 13 residues. V was trimmed by 4 bases and J by 0 bases, leaving 4 bases between them. The V gene's germline CDR1 is GTSNPN and CDR2 SVGIG (reference sequence). This sequence originates from a man between 25 and 39 years old in good health. Sequenced: blood. The chain has TRBV30 and TRBJ2-6; D is uncertain. CDR3 sequence (DNA): TGTGCCTGGACCGTCTCTGGGGCCAACGTCCTGACTTTC. Translating it yields CAWTVSGANVLTF.